This entry is about one T cell receptor beta chain. From germline, CDR1 is LNHDA and CDR2 SQIVND (reference sequence). Trimming left V 7 bases short and J 7 bases short, with 19 bases between. The CDR3 totals 14 residues. This entry is derived from a study of blood T cell repertoires in COVID-19. Assay used: immunoSEQ multiplex PCR; TCRdb lists only in-frame clones, some missing. The sample records around 100,000 clones, around 89% being singletons. Sequencing input: peripheral blood. This TCR was recovered from a man aged 50 to 60 with COVID-19, enrolled during active disease. The chain employs TRBV19 and TRBJ1-2; weak D call: TRBD1 (5 bases). The CDR3 loop is CASTVSAGLLGYTF. CDR3 DNA sequence: TGTGCCAGTACCGTATCGGCAGGGCTACTTGGCTACACCTTC.